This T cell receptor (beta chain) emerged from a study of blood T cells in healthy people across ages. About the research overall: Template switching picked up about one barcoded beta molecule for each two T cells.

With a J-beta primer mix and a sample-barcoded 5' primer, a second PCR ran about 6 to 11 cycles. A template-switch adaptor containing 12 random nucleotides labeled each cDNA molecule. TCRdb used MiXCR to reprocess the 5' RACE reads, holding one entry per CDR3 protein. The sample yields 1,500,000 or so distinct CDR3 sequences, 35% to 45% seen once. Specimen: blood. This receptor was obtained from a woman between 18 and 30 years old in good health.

The CDR3 sequence: CAWSVALGSGTGELFF. The CDR3 DNA is TGTGCCTGGAGTGTCGCCTTGGGGTCAGGCACCGGGGAGCTGTTTTTT. The V gene is TRBV30, the J gene TRBJ2-2; no firm D call. V shed 0 bases and J shed 4 bases, with 15 bases lying between them. The germline gives CDR1 GTSNPN, CDR2 SVGIG (reference sequence). The CDR3 contains 16 residues.